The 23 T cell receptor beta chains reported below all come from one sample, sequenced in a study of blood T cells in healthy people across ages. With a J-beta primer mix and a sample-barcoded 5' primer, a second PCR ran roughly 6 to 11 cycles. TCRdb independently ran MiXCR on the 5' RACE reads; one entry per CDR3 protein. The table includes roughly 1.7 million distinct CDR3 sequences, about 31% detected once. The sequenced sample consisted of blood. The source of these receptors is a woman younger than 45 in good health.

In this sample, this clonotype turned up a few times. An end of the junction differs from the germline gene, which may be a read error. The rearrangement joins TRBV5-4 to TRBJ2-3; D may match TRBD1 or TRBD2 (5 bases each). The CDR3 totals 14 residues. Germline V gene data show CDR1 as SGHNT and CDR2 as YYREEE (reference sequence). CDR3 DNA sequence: TGCGCCAGCAGCTTGGGGGACCGCACAGATACGCAGTATTTT. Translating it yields CASSLGDRTDTQYF.

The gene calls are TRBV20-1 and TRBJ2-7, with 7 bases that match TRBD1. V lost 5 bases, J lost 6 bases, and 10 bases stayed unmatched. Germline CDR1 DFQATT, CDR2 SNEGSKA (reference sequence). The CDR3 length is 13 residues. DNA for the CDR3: TGCAGTGCTTGTCGACAGGGCCCAAGCGAGCAGTACTTC. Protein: CSACRQGPSEQYF.

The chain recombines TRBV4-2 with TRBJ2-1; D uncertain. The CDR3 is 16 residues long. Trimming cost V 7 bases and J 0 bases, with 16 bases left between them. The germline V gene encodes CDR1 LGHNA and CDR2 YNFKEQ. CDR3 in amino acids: CASTPQPSDSYNEQFF. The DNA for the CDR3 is TGTGCCAGCACCCCCCAGCCCTCGGACTCCTACAATGAGCAGTTCTTC.

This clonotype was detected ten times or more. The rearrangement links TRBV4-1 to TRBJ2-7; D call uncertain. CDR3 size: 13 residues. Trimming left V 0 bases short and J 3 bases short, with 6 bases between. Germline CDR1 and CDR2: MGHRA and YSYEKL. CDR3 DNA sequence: TGCGCCAGCAGCCAAGATGTCGTCTACGAGCAGTACTTC. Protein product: CASSQDVVYEQYF.

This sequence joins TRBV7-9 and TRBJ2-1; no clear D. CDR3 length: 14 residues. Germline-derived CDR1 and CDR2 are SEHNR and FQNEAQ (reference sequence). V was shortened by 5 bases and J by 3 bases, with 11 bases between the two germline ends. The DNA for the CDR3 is TGTGCCAGCAGCCCCCGGTTCGACTACAATGAGCAGTTCTTC. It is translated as CASSPRFDYNEQFF.

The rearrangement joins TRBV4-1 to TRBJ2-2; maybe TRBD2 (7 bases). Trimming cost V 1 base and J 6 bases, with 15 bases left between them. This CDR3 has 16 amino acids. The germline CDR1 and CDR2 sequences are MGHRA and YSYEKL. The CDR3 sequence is CASSQGGGALAGELFF. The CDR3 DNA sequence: TGCGCCAGCAGCCAAGGAGGGGGGGCACTCGCCGGGGAGCTGTTTTTT.

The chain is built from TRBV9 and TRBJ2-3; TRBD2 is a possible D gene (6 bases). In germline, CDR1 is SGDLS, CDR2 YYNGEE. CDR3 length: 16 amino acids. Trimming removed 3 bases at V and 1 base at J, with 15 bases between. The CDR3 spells CASSGPGLKGTDTQYF. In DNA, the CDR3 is TGTGCCAGCAGCGGGCCCGGACTAAAAGGCACAGATACGCAGTATTTT.

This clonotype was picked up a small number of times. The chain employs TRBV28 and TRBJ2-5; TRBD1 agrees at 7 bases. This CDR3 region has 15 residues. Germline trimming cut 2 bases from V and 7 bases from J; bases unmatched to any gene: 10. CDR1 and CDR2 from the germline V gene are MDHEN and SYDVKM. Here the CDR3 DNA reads TGTGCCAGCAGTTTAGCACGGACAGGAGAAAGGACCCAGTACTTC. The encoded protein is CASSLARTGERTQYF.

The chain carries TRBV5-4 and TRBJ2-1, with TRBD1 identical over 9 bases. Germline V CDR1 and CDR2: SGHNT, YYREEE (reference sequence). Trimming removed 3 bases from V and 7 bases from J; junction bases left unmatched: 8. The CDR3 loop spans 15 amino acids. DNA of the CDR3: TGTGCCAGCAGCTCCCCGGGACAGGGCGAGAATGAGCAGTTCTTC. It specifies CASSSPGQGENEQFF.

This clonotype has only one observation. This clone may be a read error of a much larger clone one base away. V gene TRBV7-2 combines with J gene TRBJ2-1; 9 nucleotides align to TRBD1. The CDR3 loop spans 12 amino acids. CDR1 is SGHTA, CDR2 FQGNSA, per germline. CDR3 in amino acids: CAGSLDRGEQFF. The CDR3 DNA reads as TGTGCCGGCAGCCTGGACAGGGGTGAGCAGTTCTTC. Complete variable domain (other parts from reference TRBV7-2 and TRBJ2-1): GAGVSQSPSNKVTEKGKDVELRCDPISGHTALYWYRQSLGQGLEFLIYFQGNSAPDKSGLPSDRFSAERTGGSVSTLTIQRTQQEDSAVYLCAGSLDRGEQFFGPGTRLTVL.

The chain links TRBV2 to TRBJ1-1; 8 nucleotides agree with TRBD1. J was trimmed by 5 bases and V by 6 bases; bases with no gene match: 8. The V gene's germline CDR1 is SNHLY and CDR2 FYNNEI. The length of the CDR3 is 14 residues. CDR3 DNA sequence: TGTGCCAGCAGGGACGGACAGGGTTCTACTGAAGCTTTCTTT. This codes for CASRDGQGSTEAFF. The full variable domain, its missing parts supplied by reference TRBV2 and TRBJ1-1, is EPEVTQTPSHQVTQMGQEVILRCVPISNHLYFYWYRQILGQKVEFLVSFYNNEISEKSEIFDDQFSVERPDGSNFTLKIRSTKLEDSAMYFCASRDGQGSTEAFFGQGTRLTVV.

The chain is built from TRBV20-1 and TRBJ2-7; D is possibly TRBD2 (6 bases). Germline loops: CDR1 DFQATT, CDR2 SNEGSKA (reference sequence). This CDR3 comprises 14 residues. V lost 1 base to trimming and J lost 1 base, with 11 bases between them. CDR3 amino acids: CSARVGTLSYEQYF. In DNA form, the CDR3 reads TGCAGTGCTAGAGTGGGGACTCTGTCCTACGAGCAGTACTTC.

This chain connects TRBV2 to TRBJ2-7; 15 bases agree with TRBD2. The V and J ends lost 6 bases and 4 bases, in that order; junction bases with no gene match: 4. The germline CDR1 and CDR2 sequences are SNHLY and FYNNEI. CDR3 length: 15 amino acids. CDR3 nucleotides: TGTGCCAGCAGGAAAGGGACTAGCGGGAGGTACGAGCAGTACTTC. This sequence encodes CASRKGTSGRYEQYF.

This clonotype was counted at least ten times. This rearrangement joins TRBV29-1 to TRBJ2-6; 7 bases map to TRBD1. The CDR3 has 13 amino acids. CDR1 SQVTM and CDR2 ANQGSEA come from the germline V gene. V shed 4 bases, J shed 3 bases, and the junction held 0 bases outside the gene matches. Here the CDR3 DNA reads TGCAGCGTTGGGACAGGTGGGGCCAACGTCCTGACTTTC. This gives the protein CSVGTGGANVLTF.

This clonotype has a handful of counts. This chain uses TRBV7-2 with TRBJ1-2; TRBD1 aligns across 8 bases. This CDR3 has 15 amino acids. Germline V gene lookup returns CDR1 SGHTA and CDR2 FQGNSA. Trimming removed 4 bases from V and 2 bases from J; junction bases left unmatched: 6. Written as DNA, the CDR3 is TGTGCCAGCAGCTCGGCGACAGGGGAAAACTATGGCTACACCTTC. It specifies CASSSATGENYGYTF.

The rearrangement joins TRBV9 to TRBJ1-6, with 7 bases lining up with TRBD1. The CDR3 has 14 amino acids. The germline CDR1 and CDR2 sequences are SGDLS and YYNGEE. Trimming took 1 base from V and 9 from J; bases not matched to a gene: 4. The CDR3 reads CASSVQGGSSPLHF. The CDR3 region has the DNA TGTGCCAGCAGCGTACAGGGGGGCAGTTCACCCCTCCACTTT.

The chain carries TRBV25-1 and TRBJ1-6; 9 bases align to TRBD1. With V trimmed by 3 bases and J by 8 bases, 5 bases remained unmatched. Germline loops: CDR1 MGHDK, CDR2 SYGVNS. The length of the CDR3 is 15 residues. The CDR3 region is CASSDGQGWYSPLHF. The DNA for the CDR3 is TGTGCCAGCAGTGACGGACAGGGGTGGTATTCACCCCTCCACTTT.

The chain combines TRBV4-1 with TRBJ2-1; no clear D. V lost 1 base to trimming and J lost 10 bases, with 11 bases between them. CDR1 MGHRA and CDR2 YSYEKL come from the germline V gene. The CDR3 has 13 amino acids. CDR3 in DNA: TGCGCCAGCAGCCAAGTGGTCCTCTACGAGCAGTTCTTC. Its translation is CASSQVVLYEQFF.

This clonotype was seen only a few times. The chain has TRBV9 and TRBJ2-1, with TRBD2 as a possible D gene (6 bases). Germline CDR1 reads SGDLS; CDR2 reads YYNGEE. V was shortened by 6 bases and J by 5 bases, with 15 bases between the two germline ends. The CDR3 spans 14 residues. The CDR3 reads CASTPGVLNNEQFF. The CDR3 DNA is TGTGCCAGCACCCCGGGGGTTTTAAACAATGAGCAGTTCTTC.

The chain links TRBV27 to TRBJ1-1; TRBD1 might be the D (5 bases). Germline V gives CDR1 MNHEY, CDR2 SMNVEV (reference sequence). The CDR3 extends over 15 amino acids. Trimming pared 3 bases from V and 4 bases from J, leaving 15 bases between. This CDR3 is CASSFREKLATEAFF. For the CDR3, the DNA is TGTGCCAGCAGTTTCAGGGAAAAATTAGCCACTGAAGCTTTCTTT.

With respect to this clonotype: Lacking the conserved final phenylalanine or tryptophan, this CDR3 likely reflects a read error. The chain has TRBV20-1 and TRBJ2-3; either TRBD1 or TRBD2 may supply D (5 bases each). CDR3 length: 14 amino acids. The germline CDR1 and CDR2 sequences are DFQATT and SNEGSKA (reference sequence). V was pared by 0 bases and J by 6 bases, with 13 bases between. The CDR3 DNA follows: TGCAGTGCTAGAGATGGGGACCAGGTCGATACGCAGTATTAT. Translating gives CSARDGDQVDTQYY.

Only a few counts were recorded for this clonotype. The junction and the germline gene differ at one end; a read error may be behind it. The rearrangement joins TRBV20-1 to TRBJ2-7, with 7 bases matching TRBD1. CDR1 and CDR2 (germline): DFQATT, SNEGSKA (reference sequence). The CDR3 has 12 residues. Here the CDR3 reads CSARATGNEQYF. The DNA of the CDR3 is TGCAGTGCTCGGGCGACAGGGAACGAACAGTACTTC.

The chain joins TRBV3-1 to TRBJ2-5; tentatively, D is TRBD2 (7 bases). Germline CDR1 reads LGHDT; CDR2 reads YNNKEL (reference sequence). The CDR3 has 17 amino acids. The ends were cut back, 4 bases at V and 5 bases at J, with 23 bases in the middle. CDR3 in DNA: TGTGCCAGCAGCCGCTACCTACAGGGAGGGGGTGCCGAGACCCAGTACTTC. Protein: CASSRYLQGGGAETQYF.